Here is one T cell receptor (beta chain) with its context. The data belong to a study of cytomegalovirus exposure and HLA in healthy donors. PCR used 60 Vbeta primers and 13 Jbeta primers. Method: immunoSEQ multiplex PCR; TCRdb's copy keeps in-frame clones and lacks some. The data hold around 100,000 clones, with around 82% observed a single time. V was shortened by 5 bases and J by 5 bases, with 3 bases between the two germline ends. This CDR3 region has 11 residues. Germline CDR1 and CDR2: LNHDA and SQIVND (reference sequence). J is TRBJ1-4 and V is TRBV19; D ambiguous. The clonotype comes from a man aged 25 to 45 in good health and CMV-seropositive. The source material was PBMCs. The CDR3 is CASSPNEKLFF. Here the CDR3 DNA reads TGTGCCAGTAGTCCGAATGAAAAACTGTTTTTT. The full variable domain, its missing parts supplied by reference TRBV19 and TRBJ1-4, is DGGITQSPKYLFRKEGQNVTLSCEQNLNHDAMYWYRQDPGQGLRLIYYSQIVNDFQKGDIAEGYSVSREKKESFPLTVTSAQKNPTAFYLCASSPNEKLFFGSGTQLSVL.